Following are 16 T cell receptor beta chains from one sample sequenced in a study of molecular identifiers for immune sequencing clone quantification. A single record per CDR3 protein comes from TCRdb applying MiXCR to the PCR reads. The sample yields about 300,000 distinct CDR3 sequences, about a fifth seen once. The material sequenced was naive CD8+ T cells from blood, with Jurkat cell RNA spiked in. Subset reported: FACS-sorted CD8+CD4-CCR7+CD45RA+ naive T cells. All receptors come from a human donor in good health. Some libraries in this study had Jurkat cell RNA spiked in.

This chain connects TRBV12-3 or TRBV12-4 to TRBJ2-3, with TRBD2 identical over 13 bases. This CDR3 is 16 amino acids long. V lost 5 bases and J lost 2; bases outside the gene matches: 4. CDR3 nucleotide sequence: TGTGCCAGCAGTCACGGGACTAGCGGGGTCACAGATACGCAGTATTTT. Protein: CASSHGTSGVTDTQYF.

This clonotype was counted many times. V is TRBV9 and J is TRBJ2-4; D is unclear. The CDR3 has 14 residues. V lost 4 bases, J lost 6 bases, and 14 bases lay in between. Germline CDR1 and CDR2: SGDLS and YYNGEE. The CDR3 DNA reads TGTGCCAGCAGCAAACCGGCCGTGACAAACATTCAGTACTTC. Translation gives CASSKPAVTNIQYF.

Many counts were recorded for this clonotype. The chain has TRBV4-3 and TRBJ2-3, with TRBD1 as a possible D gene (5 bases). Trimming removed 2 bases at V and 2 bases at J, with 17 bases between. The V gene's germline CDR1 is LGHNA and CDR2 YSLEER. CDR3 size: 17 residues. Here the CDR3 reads CASSQMWSGISTDTQYF. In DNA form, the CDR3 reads TGCGCCAGCAGCCAAATGTGGTCAGGGATTTCCACAGATACGCAGTATTTT.

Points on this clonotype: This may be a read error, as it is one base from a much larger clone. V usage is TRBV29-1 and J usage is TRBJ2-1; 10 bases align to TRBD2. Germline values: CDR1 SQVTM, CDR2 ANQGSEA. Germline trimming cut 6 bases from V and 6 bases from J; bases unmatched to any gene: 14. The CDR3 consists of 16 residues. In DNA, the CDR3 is TGCAGCGTGGCAGGACTAGCGGCCCTAACCTGCAATGAGCAGTTCTTC. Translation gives CSVAGLAALTCNEQFF.

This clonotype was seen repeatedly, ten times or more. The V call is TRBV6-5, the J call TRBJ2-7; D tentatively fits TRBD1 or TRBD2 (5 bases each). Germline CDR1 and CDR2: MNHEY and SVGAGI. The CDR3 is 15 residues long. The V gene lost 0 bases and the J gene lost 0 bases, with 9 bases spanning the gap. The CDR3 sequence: CASSYSGEHSYEQYF. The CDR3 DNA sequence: TGTGCCAGCAGTTACTCGGGGGAGCACTCCTACGAGCAGTACTTC.

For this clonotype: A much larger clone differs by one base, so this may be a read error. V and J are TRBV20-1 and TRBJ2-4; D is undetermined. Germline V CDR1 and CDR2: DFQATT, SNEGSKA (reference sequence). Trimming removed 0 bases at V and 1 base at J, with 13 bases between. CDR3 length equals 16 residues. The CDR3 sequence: CSARDRDRVAKNIQYF. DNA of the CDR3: TGCAGTGCTAGAGATAGGGATAGGGTCGCCAAAAACATTCAGTACTTC.

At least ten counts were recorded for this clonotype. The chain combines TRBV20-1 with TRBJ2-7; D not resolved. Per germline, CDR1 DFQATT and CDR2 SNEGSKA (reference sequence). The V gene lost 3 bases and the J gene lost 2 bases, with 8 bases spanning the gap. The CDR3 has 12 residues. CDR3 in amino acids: CSARPLTYEQYF. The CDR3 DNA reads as TGCAGTGCTAGGCCCCTCACCTACGAGCAGTACTTC.

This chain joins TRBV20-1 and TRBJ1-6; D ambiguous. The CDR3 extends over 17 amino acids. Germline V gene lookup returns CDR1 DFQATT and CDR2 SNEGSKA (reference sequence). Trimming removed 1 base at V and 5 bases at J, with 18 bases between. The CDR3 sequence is CSARVWLKENNNSPLHF. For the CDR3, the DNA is TGCAGTGCTAGAGTTTGGCTGAAAGAGAACAATAATTCACCCCTCCACTTT.

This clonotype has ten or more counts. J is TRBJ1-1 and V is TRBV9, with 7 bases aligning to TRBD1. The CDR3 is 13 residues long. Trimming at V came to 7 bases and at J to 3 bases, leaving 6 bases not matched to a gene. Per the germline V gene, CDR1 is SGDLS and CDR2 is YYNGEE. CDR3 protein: CASGGGTDTEAFF. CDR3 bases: TGTGCCAGCGGAGGGGGCACGGACACTGAAGCTTTCTTT.

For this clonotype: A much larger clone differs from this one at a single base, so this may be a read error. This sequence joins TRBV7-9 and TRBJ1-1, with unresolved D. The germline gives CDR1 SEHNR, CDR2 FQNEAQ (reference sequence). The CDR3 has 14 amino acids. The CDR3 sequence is CASSLAVGWAEALF. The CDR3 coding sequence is TGTGCCAGCAGCTTAGCGGTGGGGTGGGCTGAAGCTTTATTT.

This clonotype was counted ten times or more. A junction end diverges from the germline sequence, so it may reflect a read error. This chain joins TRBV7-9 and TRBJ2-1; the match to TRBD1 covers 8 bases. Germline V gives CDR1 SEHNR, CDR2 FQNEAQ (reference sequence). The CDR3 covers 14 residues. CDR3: CASSLDWGQVLLGF. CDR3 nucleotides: TGTGCCAGCAGCTTAGACTGGGGACAGGTACTGTTAGGATTC.

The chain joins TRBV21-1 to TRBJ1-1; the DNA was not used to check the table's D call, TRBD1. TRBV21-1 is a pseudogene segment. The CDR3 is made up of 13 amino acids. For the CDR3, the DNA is TGTGCCAGCACCACAGGGTGGGGGACTGAAGCTTTCTTT. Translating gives CASTTGWGTEAFF.

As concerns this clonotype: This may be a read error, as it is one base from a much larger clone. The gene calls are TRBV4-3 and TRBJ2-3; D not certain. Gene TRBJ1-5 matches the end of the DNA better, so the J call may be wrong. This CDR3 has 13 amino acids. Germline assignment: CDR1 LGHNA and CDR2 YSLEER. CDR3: CASSQDWADTQHF. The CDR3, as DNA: TGCGCCAGCAGCCAAGATTGGGCAGATACGCAGCATTTT.

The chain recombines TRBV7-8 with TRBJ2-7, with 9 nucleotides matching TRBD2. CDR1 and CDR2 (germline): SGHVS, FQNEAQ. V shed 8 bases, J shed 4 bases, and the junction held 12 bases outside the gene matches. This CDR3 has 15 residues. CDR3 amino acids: CASGSASGERYEQYF. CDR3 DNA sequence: TGTGCCAGCGGCTCCGCTAGCGGGGAACGATACGAGCAGTACTTC.

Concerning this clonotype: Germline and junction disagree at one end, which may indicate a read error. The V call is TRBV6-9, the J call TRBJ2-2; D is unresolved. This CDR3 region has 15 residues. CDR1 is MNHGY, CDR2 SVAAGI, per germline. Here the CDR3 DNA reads TGTGTCAGCAGTTATCCGGGTCCCCACACCGGGGAGCTGTTTTTT. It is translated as CVSSYPGPHTGELFF.

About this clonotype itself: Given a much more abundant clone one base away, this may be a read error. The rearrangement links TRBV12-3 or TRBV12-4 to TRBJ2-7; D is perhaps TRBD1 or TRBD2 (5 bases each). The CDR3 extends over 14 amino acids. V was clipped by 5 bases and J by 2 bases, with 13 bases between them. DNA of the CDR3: TGTGCCAGCAGTCCGGGGCCAGAGACCTACGAGCAGTACTTC. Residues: CASSPGPETYEQYF.